This T cell receptor (beta chain) was obtained from a study of identical twins. This clonotype was observed a handful of times. What it recognizes is unknown. Unmatched junction bases numbered 7, after V lost 2 bases and J lost 1 base. CDR1 is SGHDT and CDR2 is YYEEEE in the germline V gene. The CDR3 is 16 amino acids. TCRdb re-derived calls from the 5' RACE reads in MiXCR, one entry per CDR3 protein. Here the sample spans about 530,000 distinct CDR3 sequences, approximately 20% being singletons. Study results and limitations: Twin pairs' shared out-of-frame alpha sequences were enriched in low generation probability. Abundant cord blood beta clonotypes carried fewer insertions; memory repertoires showed none.

The data also belong to a second study, concerning yellow fever vaccine responses in identical twins.

Material: CD4+ T cells sorted from blood. The rearrangement joins TRBV5-6 to TRBJ2-7; 9 bases are shared with TRBD1. This TCR came from a woman younger than 35 in good health. The CDR3 here is CASSFPPGQGSYEQYF. CDR3 nucleotides: TGTGCCAGCAGCTTCCCTCCGGGACAGGGTTCCTACGAGCAGTACTTC.